This TCR beta chain was obtained from a study of glioma-infiltrating T cells after dendritic cell vaccination. Time point described: after dendritic cell vaccination, including at tumor progression/relapse. Only in-frame clones appear in the TCRdb table, and some are missing; sequencing was by immunoSEQ multiplex PCR. The sample records around 83,000 clones, less than 85% being singletons. J lost 6 bases, V lost 2 bases, and 10 bases had no gene match. The CDR3 has 16 residues. The germline gives CDR1 SGHDT, CDR2 YYEEEE. This receptor was taken from a human donor with glioblastoma. The starting material was blood, obtained after dendritic cell vaccination. V usage is TRBV5-6 and J usage is TRBJ2-3; TRBD2 matches 9 bases. In nucleotides, the CDR3 is TGTGCCAGCAGCTTAGTCGGCGGGGGGGCCCCGGATACGCAGTATTTT. Amino acids: CASSLVGGGAPDTQYF.